The 13 T cell receptor beta chains given below trace back to one sample, sequenced in a study of CD8+ T cells in alopecia areata. cDNA reverse transcribed from extracted RNA served as the sequencing template. Profiling relied on immunoSEQ multiplex PCR, and the TCRdb table lists in-frame clones only, not all of them. The sample contains more than 90,000 clones, around 61% of which appear only once. Sequencing was carried out using CD4+ T cells sorted from blood. These receptors originate from a human donor in good health.

The CDR3 loop reads CAWRPQGSGYTF. CDR3 nucleotides: TGTGCCTGGAGGCCCCAGGGTAGTGGCTACACCTTC. V is TRBV30 and J is TRBJ1-2; D is perhaps TRBD1 (5 bases). This CDR3 has 12 amino acids. Between the trimmed V and J ends, which lost 3 bases and 7 bases, there was a span of 12 bases. From germline, CDR1 is GTSNPN and CDR2 SVGIG (reference sequence).

This chain connects TRBV7-9 to TRBJ1-2, with 9 bases that match TRBD1. Germline V gene data show CDR1 as SEHNR and CDR2 as FQNEAQ (reference sequence). Trimming took 0 bases from V and 1 from J; bases not matched to a gene: 6. The CDR3 has 17 residues. The DNA of the CDR3 is TGTGCCAGCAGCTTAGCGTCTCCGGGACAGGGTAACTATGGCTACACCTTC. As protein: CASSLASPGQGNYGYTF.

The V call is TRBV11-2, the J call TRBJ2-7; TRBD1 is a possible D gene (6 bases). From germline, CDR1 is SGHAT and CDR2 FQNNGV. This CDR3 has 12 amino acids. The V gene lost 5 bases and the J gene lost 3 bases, with 8 bases spanning the gap. DNA for the CDR3: TGTGCCAGCAGCCTGACAGGCTACGAGCAGTACTTC. It is translated as CASSLTGYEQYF.

The rearrangement links TRBV11-3 to TRBJ2-1; D uncertain. The CDR3 is 11 amino acids. V lost 5 bases and J lost 10, with 9 bases in between. Germline assignment: CDR1 SGHNT and CDR2 YENEEA. The CDR3 bases are TGTGCCAGCAGCCTAAGATGGGAGCAGTTCTTC. The encoded protein is CASSLRWEQFF.

The chain is built from TRBV5-1 and TRBJ2-1; D not certain. V lost 0 bases and J lost 2, with 6 bases in between. This CDR3 is built from 14 residues. The germline V gene has CDR1 SGHRS and CDR2 YFSETQ. CDR3: CASSLDSTYNEQFF. As DNA, the CDR3 is TGCGCCAGCAGCTTGGACTCAACCTACAATGAGCAGTTCTTC.

This clone was counted between two and nine times. This chain connects TRBV29-1 to TRBJ2-2, with 12 bases matching TRBD2. This CDR3 spans 13 amino acids. Germline assignment: CDR1 SQVTM and CDR2 ANQGSEA. V was clipped by 8 bases and J by 6 bases; unmatched bases: 4. Here the CDR3 DNA reads TGCAGCACGACTAGCGGGGGCTCCGGGGAGCTGTTTTTT. It yields the protein CSTTSGGSGELFF.

A few counts support this clone. This sequence joins TRBV11-2 and TRBJ2-2; no firm D call. The germline V gene encodes CDR1 SGHAT and CDR2 FQNNGV. V dropped 2 bases and J dropped 4 bases, with 5 bases sitting between them. The CDR3 totals 13 residues. CDR3 nucleotides: TGTGCCAGCAGCTTAATGGTCACCGGGGAGCTGTTTTTT. It translates to CASSLMVTGELFF.

The chain joins TRBV6-5 to TRBJ1-6; D gene ambiguous. CDR3 length: 16 residues. V shed 0 bases and J shed 7 bases, with 13 bases lying between them. Germline-derived CDR1 and CDR2 are MNHEY and SVGAGI. Here the CDR3 reads CASSYSNARVNSPLHF. The CDR3 nucleotides are TGTGCCAGCAGTTACTCGAACGCAAGAGTAAATTCACCCCTCCACTTT.

V and J are TRBV10-3 and TRBJ1-1, with D perhaps TRBD1 (6 bases). CDR1 and CDR2 from the germline V gene are ENHRY and SYGVKD. The CDR3 is 14 residues long. Trimming stripped 6 bases from V and 4 bases from J, with 15 bases between. The DNA of the CDR3 is TGTGCCATCAGGTTAACAGGGATCAGCACTGAAGCTTTCTTT. It is translated as CAIRLTGISTEAFF.

V and J are TRBV29-1 and TRBJ1-4, with D perhaps TRBD1 (6 bases). The V gene's germline CDR1 is SQVTM and CDR2 ANQGSEA. V lost 0 bases and J lost 5, with 16 bases in between. The CDR3 spans 16 residues. In DNA form, the CDR3 reads TGCAGCGTTGAAGAAGGCGTTAGTGACAGGAATGAAAAACTGTTTTTT. It codes for CSVEEGVSDRNEKLFF.

The chain has TRBV5-1 and TRBJ2-5; 7 nucleotides match TRBD2. V was pared by 4 bases and J by 5 bases, with 5 bases of the junction left unmatched. This CDR3 has 13 amino acids. Looked up from germline, CDR1 is SGHRS and CDR2 is YFSETQ. This CDR3 is CASSKGLLETQYF. The CDR3 region has the DNA TGCGCCAGCAGCAAGGGACTATTGGAGACCCAGTACTTC.

This rearrangement joins TRBV30 to TRBJ1-4, with D perhaps matching TRBD1 (5 bases). The length of the CDR3 is 13 residues. Germline CDR1 reads GTSNPN; CDR2 reads SVGIG (reference sequence). V was pared by 7 bases and J by 2 bases, with 11 bases between. The CDR3 bases are TGTGCCTTGGGAGGGGCCACTAATGAAAAACTGTTTTTT. This sequence encodes CALGGATNEKLFF.

This clone has a handful of counts. The chain couples TRBV29-1 to TRBJ2-5; D might be TRBD1 (6 bases). The V and J ends lost 4 bases and 1 base respectively, with 10 bases between them. Germline CDR1 reads SQVTM; CDR2 reads ANQGSEA. This CDR3 has 13 amino acids. The chain's CDR3 is CSVGHRAQETQYF. Here the CDR3 DNA reads TGCAGCGTTGGCCACAGGGCCCAAGAGACCCAGTACTTC.